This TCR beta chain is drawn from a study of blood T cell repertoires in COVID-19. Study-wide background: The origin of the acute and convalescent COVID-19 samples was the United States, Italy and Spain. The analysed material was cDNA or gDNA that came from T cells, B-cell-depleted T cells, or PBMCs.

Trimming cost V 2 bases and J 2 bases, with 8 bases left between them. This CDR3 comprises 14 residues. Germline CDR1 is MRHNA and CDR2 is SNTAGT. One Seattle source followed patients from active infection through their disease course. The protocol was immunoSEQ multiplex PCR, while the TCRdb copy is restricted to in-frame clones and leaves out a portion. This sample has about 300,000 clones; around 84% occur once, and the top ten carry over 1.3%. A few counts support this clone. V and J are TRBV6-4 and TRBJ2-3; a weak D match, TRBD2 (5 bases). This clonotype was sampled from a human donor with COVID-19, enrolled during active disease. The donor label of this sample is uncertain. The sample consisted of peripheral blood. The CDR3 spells CASSDAGYTDTQYF. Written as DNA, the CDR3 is TGTGCCAGCAGTGACGCGGGTTACACAGATACGCAGTATTTT.